One sample yielded the 6 T cell receptor beta chains listed below, sequenced in a study of T cell repertoires in cytomegalovirus infection. From the reads, TCRdb called clonotypes with MiXCR, one entry per CDR3 protein. The profile covers approximately 1,000,000 distinct CDR3 sequences, with around 32% appearing a single time and under 15% taken by the ten largest. For these receptors, no antigen is known. This sample comprised cultured CD8+ T cells from PBMCs, obtained from culture after CMV antigen stimulation. These receptors were obtained from a human donor in good health (CMV status not recorded). Some clones in this sample may be carry-over from other donors' samples.

CDR3 sequence: CASWAGYGNQPQHF. As DNA, the CDR3 is TGTGCCAGTTGGGCGGGGTATGGCAATCAGCCCCAGCATTTT. The chain is built from TRBV2 and TRBJ1-5; no clear D gene. V was clipped by 9 bases and J by 2 bases, with 14 bases between them. This CDR3 comprises 14 residues. Per the germline V gene, CDR1 is SNHLY and CDR2 is FYNNEI.

The chain couples TRBV7-6 to TRBJ2-1, with 10 bases that match TRBD2. The CDR3 consists of 16 residues. The trim removed 7 bases at V and 6 bases at J, leaving 12 bases unmatched. Germline CDR1 and CDR2: SGHVS and FNYEAQ. The CDR3 DNA follows: TGTGCCAGCAACTTTAAAGAACTAGCGGGGACCAATGAGCAGTTCTTC. It encodes CASNFKELAGTNEQFF. Complete variable domain (other parts from reference TRBV7-6 and TRBJ2-1): GAGVSQSPRYKVTKRGQDVALRCDPISGHVSLYWYRQALGQGPEFLTYFNYEAQQDKSGLPNDRFSAERPEGSISTLTIQRTEQRDSAMYRCASNFKELAGTNEQFFGPGTRLTVL.

On this clonotype itself: This may arise from a read error, as a much more abundant clone is one base away. The rearrangement uses TRBV7-2 and TRBJ2-6; D is unresolved. The CDR3 extends over 14 amino acids. Germline values: CDR1 SGHTA, CDR2 FQGNSA. CDR3 sequence (DNA): TGTGTCAGCAGCTTTGGATTTGGGGCCAACGTCCTGACTTTC. This translates into CVSSFGFGANVLTF.

V and J are TRBV6-1 and TRBJ2-7, with 7 bases aligning to TRBD1. Germline CDR1 MNHNS, CDR2 SASEGT. Trimming at V came to 1 base and at J to 2 bases, leaving 2 bases not matched to a gene. CDR3 size: 14 residues. CDR3 loop: CASSEDRGAYEQYV. The CDR3 nucleotides are TGTGCCAGCAGTGAAGACAGGGGTGCCTACGAGCAGTACGTC.

This clonotype was seen a single time. The chain joins TRBV12-3 or TRBV12-4 to TRBJ2-7; maybe TRBD2 (5 bases). This CDR3 has 13 amino acids. The V gene lost 2 bases and the J gene lost 7 bases, with 12 bases spanning the gap. This CDR3 reads CASSLTQQREQYV. CDR3 nucleotides: TGTGCCAGCAGTTTAACCCAGCAGCGGGAGCAGTACGTC.

CDR3 region: CASSTTGGNSPLHF. The CDR3 nucleotides read TGTGCCAGCAGTACGACAGGGGGTAATTCACCCCTCCACTTT. The V gene is TRBV27, the J gene TRBJ1-6; 9 bases map to TRBD1. This CDR3 region has 14 residues. V was pared by 5 bases and J by 6 bases, with 2 bases of the junction left unmatched. Germline assignment: CDR1 MNHEY and CDR2 SMNVEV (reference sequence).